One and the same sample provided the 21 T cell receptor beta chains below, sequenced in a study of blood T cell repertoires in COVID-19. Assay: immunoSEQ multiplex PCR; the TCRdb copy retains only in-frame clones and omits some. The sample holds 120,000 to 150,000 clones, around 90% seen once. Input material: PBMCs or T cells enriched from blood (not recorded which). These receptors originate from a woman aged 40 to 50 who had been exposed to COVID-19.

V is TRBV7-6 and J is TRBJ2-7; maybe TRBD1 (6 bases). This CDR3 has 14 amino acids. V shed 3 bases and J shed 4 bases, with 13 bases lying between them. From germline, CDR1 is SGHVS and CDR2 FNYEAQ. The CDR3 here is CASSFGGGGYEQYF. The DNA for the CDR3 is TGTGCCAGCAGCTTTGGGGGCGGAGGATACGAGCAGTACTTC.

This chain links TRBV7-2 with TRBJ1-2; 9 bases align to TRBD1. The CDR3 runs to 17 residues. Trimming took 4 bases from V and 1 from J; bases not matched to a gene: 10. Looked up from germline, CDR1 is SGHTA and CDR2 is FQGNSA. The CDR3 loop is CASSSLFGTGSNYGYTF. The DNA for the CDR3 is TGTGCCAGCAGCTCTCTCTTTGGGACAGGGAGTAACTATGGCTACACCTTC.

The chain joins TRBV29-1 to TRBJ2-5; 13 positions match TRBD2. The germline V gene encodes CDR1 SQVTM and CDR2 ANQGSEA. V gave up 6 bases and J gave up 6 bases; unmatched junction bases: 4. The CDR3 consists of 13 residues. The CDR3 loop is CSVRTSGGKTQYF. The DNA of the CDR3 is TGCAGCGTGCGGACTAGCGGGGGTAAGACCCAGTACTTC.

The chain has TRBV5-1 and TRBJ2-4; 8 bases fit TRBD1. Germline assignment: CDR1 SGHRS and CDR2 YFSETQ. V lost 0 bases, J lost 8 bases, and 13 bases stayed unmatched. The CDR3 contains 17 residues. The chain's CDR3 is CASSLAKGTGQGDIQYF. The CDR3 coding sequence is TGCGCCAGCAGCTTGGCCAAGGGGACAGGCCAAGGAGACATTCAGTACTTC.

This clone was detected once. The rearrangement joins TRBV19 to TRBJ1-1; D perhaps matches TRBD1 (5 bases). This CDR3 is built from 14 residues. Germline CDR1 and CDR2: LNHDA and SQIVND (reference sequence). Trimming took off 3 bases at V and 4 bases at J, with 12 bases between the two ends. DNA of the CDR3: TGTGCCAGTAGTATGCGACCTCAGGGCACTGAAGCTTTCTTT. It translates to CASSMRPQGTEAFF.

This rearrangement joins TRBV15 to TRBJ2-7, with 7 bases aligning to TRBD2. The CDR3 consists of 14 residues. The junction had 2 bases not matched to a gene; V was cut back by 0 bases and J by 3 bases. Germline loops: CDR1 LNHNV, CDR2 YYDKDF (reference sequence). The CDR3 here is CATSRDPGGYEQYF. The DNA of the CDR3 is TGTGCCACCAGCAGAGATCCGGGGGGCTACGAGCAGTACTTC. Supplemented by reference TRBV15 and TRBJ2-7, the full variable domain reads DAMVIQNPRYQVTQFGKPVTLSCSQTLNHNVMYWYQQKSSQAPKLLFHYYDKDFNNEADTPDNFQSRRPNTSFCFLDIRSPGLGDTAMYLCATSRDPGGYEQYFGPGTRLTVT.

This chain uses TRBV24-1 with TRBJ2-1; 9 bases are shared with TRBD2. This CDR3 comprises 13 residues. V shed 7 bases, J shed 10 bases, and the junction held 7 bases outside the gene matches. Germline loops: CDR1 KGHDR, CDR2 SFDVKD. The CDR3, as DNA: TGTGCCACCAGCGCGGGGGGGAATTGGGAGCAGTTCTTC. Its translation is CATSAGGNWEQFF.

The chain carries TRBV10-3 and TRBJ1-1; D is possibly TRBD1 (6 bases). Germline lookup yields CDR1 ENHRY and CDR2 SYGVKD. With 6 bases removed from V and 1 base from J, the gap between germline ends came to 9 bases. The CDR3 runs to 13 residues. The CDR3 reads CAIRPQGNTEAFF. DNA for the CDR3: TGTGCCATCAGACCACAGGGGAACACTGAAGCTTTCTTT.

The chain employs TRBV19 and TRBJ1-6, with D hard to call. Germline V lookup: CDR1 LNHDA, CDR2 SQIVND (reference sequence). CDR3 length: 18 residues. Trimming pared 3 bases from V and 2 bases from J, leaving 17 bases between. The CDR3 reads CASSIGLAGGTYNSPLHF. For the CDR3, the DNA is TGTGCCAGTAGTATCGGTTTGGCAGGTGGCACCTATAATTCACCCCTCCACTTT.

This rearrangement joins TRBV23-1 to TRBJ1-3; the D gene is possibly TRBD1 (5 bases). Being an ORF, TRBV23-1 has a function that is uncertain. Between the trimmed V and J ends, which lost 4 bases and 2 bases, there was a span of 12 bases. This CDR3 region has 15 residues. The CDR3 here is CASSRQGTTGNTIYF. As DNA, the CDR3 is TGCGCCAGCAGTCGGCAAGGGACTACTGGAAACACCATATATTTT.

The rearrangement links TRBV12-3 or TRBV12-4 to TRBJ1-4; D not resolved. Trimming stripped 3 bases from V and 10 bases from J, with 9 bases between. The CDR3 runs 12 residues. The CDR3 DNA sequence: TGTGCCAGCAGTTTCGAGAACGGAAAACTGTTTTTT. It translates to CASSFENGKLFF.

The chain employs TRBV5-3 and TRBJ1-3; tentative D call: TRBD1 (5 bases). TRBV5-3 is reported as an ORF; its role is uncertain. The CDR3 covers 17 residues. Deletions cut 5 bases from V and 5 bases from J, with 23 bases between. CDR3 sequence (DNA): TGTGCCAGAAGAACCCCGTTCCCTAGGGGATTGAGAAACACCATATATTTT. Its protein product is CARRTPFPRGLRNTIYF.

CDR3 sequence reads: CASSFWSTEAFF. DNA of the CDR3: TGTGCCAGCAGCTTCTGGAGCACTGAAGCTTTCTTT. The rearrangement uses TRBV7-9 and TRBJ1-1, with D unresolved. Germline loops: CDR1 SEHNR, CDR2 FQNEAQ (reference sequence). The CDR3 totals 12 residues. Trimming shortened V by 3 bases and J by 4 bases, and 6 bases separated the two germline ends.

This chain joins TRBV27 and TRBJ1-1, with TRBD1 matching 11 bases. The CDR3 is 15 residues long. The germline V gene has CDR1 MNHEY and CDR2 SMNVEV (reference sequence). V gave up 2 bases and J gave up 6 bases; unmatched junction bases: 5. Written as DNA, the CDR3 is TGTGCCAGCAGTTTAGCTTGGACAGGGGGCTCTGAAGCTTTCTTT. Its translation: CASSLAWTGGSEAFF.

The chain is built from TRBV11-2 and TRBJ2-1, with 7 bases fitting TRBD2. The CDR3 is made up of 14 amino acids. J was trimmed by 9 bases and V by 5 bases; bases with no gene match: 10. Germline V gene data show CDR1 as SGHAT and CDR2 as FQNNGV. The CDR3 loop reads CASSPSRLAGEQFF. CDR3 sequence (DNA): TGTGCCAGCAGCCCCTCGAGACTAGCTGGTGAGCAGTTCTTC.

This clone was recorded once. The rearrangement joins TRBV12-3 or TRBV12-4 to TRBJ2-7; D ambiguous. V lost 3 bases and J 2 bases, leaving 8 bases between the germline ends. This CDR3 is built from 13 residues. CDR3 bases: TGTGCCAGCAGTTTCAGATCCGCCTACGAGCAGTACTTC. The encoded protein is CASSFRSAYEQYF.

V and J are TRBV9 and TRBJ1-6; 10 bases align to TRBD1. Germline values: CDR1 SGDLS, CDR2 YYNGEE. J lost 7 bases, V lost 7 bases, and 5 bases had no gene match. The CDR3 is 14 amino acids. The CDR3 sequence: CASGSGQGNSPLHF. The CDR3 nucleotides are TGTGCCAGCGGATCGGGACAGGGGAATTCACCCCTCCACTTT.

The V gene is TRBV7-2, the J gene TRBJ1-6; D not certain. CDR1 and CDR2 (germline): SGHTA, FQGNSA. The length of the CDR3 is 16 residues. V shed 1 base and J shed 7 bases, with 14 bases lying between them. As DNA, the CDR3 is TGTGCCAGCAGCTTAGAAGGGTGGGGAGGAAATTCACCCCTCCACTTT. This sequence encodes CASSLEGWGGNSPLHF.

This clone has a single count. The rearrangement links TRBV9 to TRBJ2-3; 12 nucleotides agree with TRBD2. Unmatched junction bases numbered 4, after V lost 0 bases and J lost 2 bases. This CDR3 has 17 residues. Germline assignment: CDR1 SGDLS and CDR2 YYNGEE. CDR3: CASSVALAGGTTDTQYF. In DNA, the CDR3 is TGTGCCAGCAGCGTAGCTCTAGCGGGGGGGACCACAGATACGCAGTATTTT. Variable domain in full (rest from reference TRBV9 and TRBJ2-3): DSGVTQTPKHLITATGQRVTLRCSPRSGDLSVYWYQQSLDQGLQFLIQYYNGEERAKGNILERFSAQQFPDLHSELNLSSLELGDSALYFCASSVALAGGTTDTQYFGPGTRLTVL.

The gene calls are TRBV3-1 (or the pseudogene TRBV3-2) and TRBJ1-2, with TRBD1 as a possible D gene (6 bases). CDR1 and CDR2 (germline): LGHDT, YNNKEL (reference sequence). The CDR3 extends over 15 amino acids. The ends were cut back, 0 bases at V and 5 bases at J, with 13 bases in the middle. CDR3 protein: CASSQDTGRGYGYTF. CDR3 coding DNA: TGTGCCAGCAGCCAAGATACCGGCAGGGGATATGGCTACACCTTC.

The chain employs TRBV10-1 and TRBJ2-1, with TRBD1 identical over 8 bases. The J segment lost 9 bases and the V segment lost 5 bases, leaving 6 bases of the junction unmatched. The CDR3 runs 13 residues. Germline V lookup: CDR1 WNHNN, CDR2 SYGVQD (reference sequence). CDR3 nucleotides: TGCGCCAGCAGTATGGACAGGGTGGGTGAGCAGTTCTTC. Amino acids: CASSMDRVGEQFF.